Listed here are 27 T cell receptor beta chains from one sample, sequenced in a study of blood T cell repertoires in COVID-19. Data came from immunoSEQ multiplex PCR; TCRdb stores just in-frame clones and leaves some out. The sample gives about 200,000 clones, about 90% of which show up once; 1.5% to 2% is in the top ten. The specimen was peripheral blood. The receptors stem from a man between 18 and 35 years old with active or convalescent COVID-19.

V is TRBV13 and J is TRBJ2-7, with D possibly being TRBD1 (6 bases). The length of the CDR3 is 14 residues. Per the germline V gene, CDR1 is PRHDT and CDR2 is FYEKMQ (reference sequence). Trimming removed 0 bases at V and 7 bases at J, with 13 bases between. CDR3: CASSLGQGTGEQYF. CDR3 nucleotide sequence: TGTGCCAGCAGCTTAGGACAGGGAACAGGGGAGCAGTACTTC. Full variable domain (remainder filled in from reference TRBV13 and TRBJ2-7): AAGVIQSPRHLIKEKRETATLKCYPIPRHDTVYWYQQGPGQDPQFLISFYEKMQSDKGSIPDRFSAQQFSDYHSELNMSSLELGDSALYFCASSLGQGTGEQYFGPGTRLTVT.

The rearrangement uses TRBV11-2 and TRBJ2-2; 7 bases are a match to TRBD1. The CDR3 runs 14 residues. The J segment lost 4 bases and the V segment lost 5 bases, leaving 4 bases of the junction unmatched. The germline CDR1 and CDR2 sequences are SGHAT and FQNNGV. The CDR3 DNA follows: TGTGCCAGCAGCCCATGGACAGGCACCGGGGAGCTGTTTTTT. This codes for CASSPWTGTGELFF.

As DNA, the CDR3 is TGTGCCAGCAGCCAAGGGACAGGGGTTTCGGAGACCCAGTACTTC. This gives the protein CASSQGTGVSETQYF. This chain links TRBV11-3 with TRBJ2-5; TRBD1 agrees at 10 bases. The CDR3 spans 15 residues. Germline-derived CDR1 and CDR2 are SGHNT and YENEEA. With V trimmed by 5 bases and J by 5 bases, 8 bases remained unmatched.

The chain joins TRBV21-1 to TRBJ1-3; the table gives TRBD1 as D, unverified against the DNA. TRBV21-1 is a documented pseudogene. This CDR3 is built from 16 residues. The CDR3 protein is CASSTAQQGTGNTIYF. In DNA, the CDR3 is TGTGCCAGCAGCACTGCCCAACAGGGGACTGGAAACACCATATATTTT.

The V and J genes are TRBV4-2 and TRBJ1-2; maybe TRBD1 (5 bases). The V gene lost 0 bases and the J gene lost 7 bases, with 12 bases spanning the gap. The CDR3 extends over 14 amino acids. Germline-derived CDR1 and CDR2 are LGHNA and YNFKEQ. The CDR3 reads CASSQDLGRSGYTF. DNA of the CDR3: TGTGCCAGCAGCCAAGATCTGGGGCGGTCTGGCTACACCTTC.

The V call is TRBV7-2, the J call TRBJ1-1, with TRBD1 as a possible D gene (5 bases). Germline values: CDR1 SGHTA, CDR2 FQGNSA. V was clipped by 5 bases and J by 2 bases, with 9 bases between them. CDR3 length: 13 amino acids. CDR3 DNA sequence: TGTGCCAGCAGCAGTCAGGGTAACACTGAAGCTTTCTTT. Translated: CASSSQGNTEAFF.

This rearrangement joins TRBV6-6 to TRBJ2-5; 8 nucleotides align to TRBD1. J gave up 1 base and V 6 bases, and 7 bases lay outside the gene matches. Germline V gene sequence: CDR1 MNHNY, CDR2 SVGAGI (reference sequence). This CDR3 comprises 15 residues. The CDR3 nucleotides read TGTGCCAGCAGCCGGGACAGGCCTACCCAAGAGACCCAGTACTTC. Translation gives CASSRDRPTQETQYF.

A single count supports this clone. This chain links TRBV15 with TRBJ2-7; the D gene is possibly TRBD2 (5 bases). The CDR3 has 16 residues. The germline V gene has CDR1 LNHNV and CDR2 YYDKDF (reference sequence). V gave up 0 bases and J gave up 2 bases, with 14 bases separating them. CDR3 sequence (DNA): TGTGCCACCAGCAGAGATATAGCGCTGGGAACCTACGAGCAGTACTTC. Amino acid sequence: CATSRDIALGTYEQYF.

The V call is TRBV7-8, the J call TRBJ1-5; 8 positions match TRBD1. Germline CDR1 is SGHVS and CDR2 is FQNEAQ. This CDR3 spans 17 amino acids. The junction had 13 bases not matched to a gene; V was cut back by 5 bases and J by 4 bases. CDR3 in DNA: TGTGCCAGCAGCCCAGGGGGCAGGGGCTTTGGAAATCAGCCCCAGCATTTT. This translates into CASSPGGRGFGNQPQHF.

The CDR3 reads CAWSRGTIYYNEQFF. CDR3 DNA sequence: TGTGCCTGGAGTCGGGGGACTATCTATTACAATGAGCAGTTCTTC. The V call is TRBV30, the J call TRBJ2-1, with 7 bases identical to TRBD2. Looked up from germline, CDR1 is GTSNPN and CDR2 is SVGIG (reference sequence). The CDR3 length is 15 residues. J was trimmed by 4 bases and V by 2 bases; bases with no gene match: 8. Full variable domain (remainder filled in from reference TRBV30 and TRBJ2-1): SQTIHQWPATLVQPVGSPLSLECTVEGTSNPNLYWYRQAAGRGLQLLFYSVGIGQISSEVPQNLSASRPQDRQFILSSKKLLLSDSGFYLCAWSRGTIYYNEQFFGPGTRLTVL.

This clone occurred once. The chain joins TRBV6-5 to TRBJ1-3; TRBD1 agrees at 8 bases. Germline CDR1 MNHEY, CDR2 SVGAGI. The CDR3 sequence is 15 residues long. Trimming at V came to 6 bases and at J to 4 bases, leaving 8 bases not matched to a gene. Written as DNA, the CDR3 is TGTGCCAGCAGAGGACAGGGAACGGCGGGAAACACCATATATTTT. As protein: CASRGQGTAGNTIYF.

The rearrangement joins TRBV6-6 to TRBJ2-3; no reliable D call. This CDR3 is built from 15 residues. Germline V lookup: CDR1 MNHNY, CDR2 SVGAGI (reference sequence). V shed 6 bases and J shed 1 base, with 14 bases lying between them. The CDR3 nucleotides read TGTGCCAGCAGCCGTACATCATCTCGCACAGATACGCAGTATTTT. Its protein is CASSRTSSRTDTQYF.

J is TRBJ2-2 and V is TRBV15; 7 bases are a match to TRBD1. The V gene end was trimmed by 3 bases and the J gene end by 5 bases; junction bases not matched to a gene: 9. There are 16 residues in the CDR3. Germline CDR1 is LNHNV and CDR2 is YYDKDF (reference sequence). The CDR3: CATSRVDRVLTGELFF. The DNA for the CDR3 is TGTGCCACCAGCAGGGTTGACAGGGTTTTGACCGGGGAGCTGTTTTTT.

The chain joins TRBV28 to TRBJ1-5; D is unclear. Trimming took 4 bases from V and 9 from J, leaving 7 bases between them. The germline CDR1 and CDR2 sequences are MDHEN and SYDVKM. The CDR3 runs to 11 residues. For the CDR3, the DNA is TGTGCCAGCAGTTCGTTAATGCCCCAGCATTTT. Translation: CASSSLMPQHF.

The chain recombines TRBV5-1 with TRBJ2-2, with TRBD2 identical over 7 bases. CDR3 length: 15 amino acids. Trimming at V came to 3 bases and at J to 0 bases, leaving 2 bases not matched to a gene. CDR1 is SGHRS, CDR2 YFSETQ, per germline. The CDR3 spells CASSYGGTNTGELFF. The CDR3 DNA sequence: TGCGCCAGCAGCTACGGGGGGACGAACACCGGGGAGCTGTTTTTT.

This chain uses TRBV19 with TRBJ1-1; 9 nucleotides line up with TRBD1. With 4 bases clipped from V and 0 bases from J, the junction kept 9 bases outside the gene matches. This CDR3 is built from 17 residues. CDR1 is LNHDA, CDR2 SQIVND, per germline (reference sequence). CDR3 protein: CASSSGTRQGVNTEAFF. CDR3 nucleotide sequence: TGTGCCAGTAGTAGTGGAACTAGACAGGGGGTGAACACTGAAGCTTTCTTT.

This clone was observed a few times. V usage is TRBV4-3 and J usage is TRBJ2-3, with 8 bases matching TRBD1. V lost 1 base and J lost 1; bases outside the gene matches: 4. The CDR3 loop spans 16 amino acids. Looked up from germline, CDR1 is LGHNA and CDR2 is YSLEER. CDR3: CASSQGTGTGTDTQYF. The CDR3 DNA follows: TGCGCCAGCAGCCAAGGGACAGGGACTGGCACAGATACGCAGTATTTT.

This sequence joins TRBV5-1 and TRBJ1-2; TRBD1 matches 9 bases. V gave up 3 bases and J gave up 6 bases; unmatched junction bases: 18. CDR1 is SGHRS, CDR2 YFSETQ, per germline. This CDR3 contains 18 residues. Written as DNA, the CDR3 is TGCGCCAGCAGCTCACTCCTCCTACGGGACAGGGAATTGGATGGCTACACCTTC. Translating it yields CASSSLLLRDRELDGYTF.

J is TRBJ2-5 and V is TRBV7-2, with 8 bases aligning to TRBD1. CDR1 and CDR2 from the germline V gene are SGHTA and FQGNSA. Unmatched junction bases numbered 8, after V lost 5 bases and J lost 3 bases. The CDR3 runs 15 residues. CDR3 residues: CASSPSLTGEETQYF. CDR3 in DNA: TGTGCCAGCAGCCCCTCTTTGACAGGGGAAGAGACCCAGTACTTC.

The chain has TRBV5-6 and TRBJ1-1; D not certain. Trimming shortened V by 7 bases and J by 5 bases, and 15 bases separated the two germline ends. Germline CDR1 and CDR2: SGHDT and YYEEEE. CDR3 size: 13 residues. CDR3 sequence (DNA): TGTGCCAGCGGCCAGATGAGGCTGACTGAAGCTTTCTTT. This codes for CASGQMRLTEAFF.

The genes are TRBV5-5 and TRBJ2-2; a possible D gene is TRBD2 (6 bases). Germline CDR1 and CDR2: SGHKS and YYEKEE (reference sequence). Trimming left V 4 bases short and J 6 bases short, with 16 bases between. CDR3 length: 15 residues. This CDR3 is CASSVDYLPPGELFF. CDR3 sequence (DNA): TGTGCCAGCAGCGTGGACTATCTCCCCCCCGGGGAGCTGTTTTTT.

The rearrangement uses TRBV6-6 and TRBJ2-7, with 9 bases that match TRBD2. In germline, CDR1 is MNHNY, CDR2 SVGAGI (reference sequence). V lost 0 bases to trimming and J lost 2 bases; unmatched junction nucleotides: 5. This CDR3 comprises 16 residues. The DNA of the CDR3 is TGTGCCAGCAGTTACTCTGACGGCGGGAGGGCCTACGAGCAGTACTTC. The encoded protein is CASSYSDGGRAYEQYF.

The chain links TRBV30 to TRBJ1-6, with D maybe TRBD1 (5 bases). In germline, CDR1 is GTSNPN, CDR2 SVGIG (reference sequence). The germline V and J ends were trimmed by 3 bases and 10 bases, with 28 bases remaining between them. The CDR3 is 18 residues long. The CDR3 DNA follows: TGTGCCTGGAGGGTTGGGGGACTGTCGTTTGAATATGTCTCACCCCTCCACTTT. This sequence encodes CAWRVGGLSFEYVSPLHF.

This chain joins TRBV5-1 and TRBJ2-5; 9 bases line up with TRBD2. The CDR3 loop spans 17 amino acids. The germline V gene has CDR1 SGHRS and CDR2 YFSETQ. The junction had 10 bases not matched to a gene; V was cut back by 0 bases and J by 4 bases. The CDR3 loop is CASSLGRAGGQAETQYF. The CDR3 nucleotides read TGCGCCAGCAGCTTGGGGCGAGCGGGGGGCCAGGCAGAGACCCAGTACTTC.

The rearrangement links TRBV9 to TRBJ2-1, with 10 nucleotides matching TRBD2. This CDR3 is built from 15 residues. V dropped 2 bases and J dropped 9; count of bases not matched to a gene: 8. Germline assignment: CDR1 SGDLS and CDR2 YYNGEE. This CDR3 is CASSVLAGATGEQFF. The DNA for the CDR3 is TGTGCCAGCAGCGTCCTAGCGGGGGCGACGGGTGAGCAGTTCTTC.

The chain recombines TRBV2 with TRBJ1-5; D not resolved. The length of the CDR3 is 14 residues. The V end was cut by 6 bases, the J end by 0 bases, with 9 bases between. Germline lookup yields CDR1 SNHLY and CDR2 FYNNEI. CDR3 residues: CASRETFSNQPQHF. DNA of the CDR3: TGTGCCAGCAGAGAGACATTTAGCAATCAGCCCCAGCATTTT.

This sequence joins TRBV7-2 and TRBJ2-7; TRBD2 might be the D (5 bases). Trimming removed 4 bases from V and 3 bases from J, with 13 bases in between. Germline CDR1 reads SGHTA; CDR2 reads FQGNSA. The CDR3 extends over 14 amino acids. The CDR3 region is CASSSVAGFYEQYF. CDR3 bases: TGTGCCAGCAGCTCTGTGGCGGGCTTCTACGAGCAGTACTTC.